The 18 T cell receptor beta chains reported below all come from one sample, sequenced in a study of T cells in Graves' hyperthyroidism and ophthalmopathy. Researchers took RNA transcripts and amplified the TCR beta CDR3 regions from them. An initial round of RT-PCR targeting the TCR CDR3 relied on the HTBI primer set. TCRdb re-called the multiplex PCR reads with MiXCR, one entry per CDR3 protein. The data contain roughly 500,000 distinct CDR3 sequences, approximately 13% of them singletons. Sequenced sample: blood. These receptors all come from a woman aged 30 to 39 with Graves' hyperthyroidism that later progressed to Graves' ophthalmopathy.

The rearrangement uses TRBV19 and TRBJ2-7; 8 nucleotides agree with TRBD1. V was clipped by 2 bases and J by 3 bases; unmatched bases: 9. CDR3 size: 16 residues. Looked up from germline, CDR1 is LNHDA and CDR2 is SQIVND (reference sequence). The CDR3 DNA is TGTGCCAGTAGTATACCCTCCGCAGGGGGCCTCTACGAGCAGTACTTC. Protein sequence: CASSIPSAGGLYEQYF.

There are many counts of this clonotype. The chain couples TRBV9 to TRBJ2-3; 8 nucleotides agree with TRBD2. CDR3 length: 14 amino acids. The V segment lost 7 bases and the J segment 3 bases; nucleotides outside the gene matches: 7. The V gene's germline CDR1 is SGDLS and CDR2 YYNGEE. The CDR3 DNA sequence: TGTGCCAGCTCGGGACTAGGAGTGACAGATACGCAGTATTTT. Translation: CASSGLGVTDTQYF.

This clonotype has just a few counts. The chain uses TRBV4-1 and TRBJ1-2, with D perhaps TRBD1 (6 bases). V dropped 2 bases and J dropped 3 bases, with 13 bases sitting between them. The germline V gene has CDR1 MGHRA and CDR2 YSYEKL. This CDR3 comprises 15 residues. CDR3 sequence: CASSQPWTEYYGYTF. The CDR3 DNA sequence: TGCGCCAGCAGCCAACCCTGGACAGAATACTATGGCTACACCTTC.

This clonotype was seen ten or more times. This chain joins TRBV6-4 and TRBJ1-5; D unresolved. Germline V gene lookup returns CDR1 MRHNA and CDR2 SNTAGT. The CDR3 extends over 15 amino acids. Trimming removed 5 bases at V and 2 bases at J, with 13 bases between. The CDR3 spells CASSRQVGGNQPQHF. The CDR3 DNA reads as TGTGCCAGCAGTAGGCAGGTAGGAGGCAATCAGCCCCAGCATTTT.

Details on this clonotype: One end of the junction fails to match germline, which may point to a read error. The J gene is TRBJ2-1, the V gene TRBV11-1; D remains unclear. Germline values: CDR1 SGHAT, CDR2 FQDESV (reference sequence). This CDR3 region has 13 residues. In DNA form, the CDR3 reads TGTGCCAGCAGCTTAACAAATTACAATGAGCAGTCCTTC. This sequence encodes CASSLTNYNEQSF.

This clonotype was seen at least ten times. This chain uses TRBV6-2 or TRBV6-3 with TRBJ1-1, with 9 bases lining up with TRBD1. With V trimmed by 8 bases and J by 10 bases, 14 bases remained unmatched. CDR1 and CDR2 from the germline V gene are MNHEY and SVGEGT. This CDR3 region has 14 residues. This CDR3 reads CASSFTVGGQGAFF. DNA of the CDR3: TGTGCCAGCTCTTTTACGGTCGGGGGACAGGGAGCTTTCTTT.

The sample holds many counts of this clonotype. This sequence joins TRBV28 and TRBJ2-7; D is perhaps TRBD2 (5 bases). This CDR3 comprises 11 residues. Germline lookup yields CDR1 MDHEN and CDR2 SYDVKM. The CDR3 loop is CVTTGGYEQYF. CDR3 bases: TGTGTTACAACCGGAGGCTACGAGCAGTACTTC.

This clonotype was detected a few times. The rearrangement links TRBV5-6 to TRBJ1-6; D possibly corresponds to TRBD1 (5 bases). The ends were cut back, 2 bases at V and 9 bases at J, with 12 bases in the middle. There are 14 residues in the CDR3. Germline lookup yields CDR1 SGHDT and CDR2 YYEEEE. The chain's CDR3 is CASSFLGGISPLHF. The DNA of the CDR3 is TGTGCCAGCAGCTTCCTCGGGGGGATTTCACCCCTCCACTTT. Variable domain in full (rest from reference TRBV5-6 and TRBJ1-6): DAGVTQSPTHLIKTRGQQVTLRCSPKSGHDTVSWYQQALGQGPQFIFQYYEEEERQRGNFPDRFSGHQFPNYSSELNVNALLLGDSALYLCASSFLGGISPLHFGNGTRLTVT.

The table lists this clonotype with many counts. V is TRBV4-2 and J is TRBJ1-1; TRBD1 matches at 7 bases. V shed 1 base and J 8 bases; nucleotides not matched to a gene: 7. Per the germline V gene, CDR1 is LGHNA and CDR2 is YNFKEQ. The CDR3 sequence is 14 residues long. Here the CDR3 reads CASSQGTGEREAFF. CDR3 DNA: TGTGCCAGCAGCCAAGGAACAGGGGAAAGAGAAGCTTTCTTT.

This clonotype was recorded many times. The chain has TRBV12-3 or TRBV12-4 and TRBJ1-1; D gene uncertain. Trimming removed 3 bases at V and 1 base at J, with 6 bases between. CDR3 length equals 13 residues. The CDR3 region is CASSFTGNTEAFF. The CDR3 DNA sequence: TGTGCCAGCAGTTTTACGGGGAACACTGAAGCTTTCTTT.

This clonotype was counted ten times or more. The rearrangement links TRBV27 to TRBJ1-2, with D tentatively TRBD1 (5 bases). V was pared by 0 bases and J by 6 bases, with 14 bases between. In germline, CDR1 is MNHEY, CDR2 SMNVEV (reference sequence). The CDR3 is made up of 15 amino acids. This CDR3 reads CASSLSKGGRDGYTF. Here the CDR3 DNA reads TGTGCCAGCAGTTTATCGAAGGGCGGCAGGGATGGCTACACCTTC.

The chain joins TRBV15 to TRBJ2-1, with TRBD2 matching 12 bases. The junction had 11 bases not matched to a gene; V was cut back by 1 base and J by 4 bases. This CDR3 region has 19 residues. CDR1 LNHNV and CDR2 YYDKDF come from the germline V gene (reference sequence). The CDR3 sequence is CATSRVASGRDNIYNEQFF. The CDR3 DNA is TGTGCCACCAGCAGAGTGGCTAGCGGGAGGGATAATATATACAATGAGCAGTTCTTC.

CDR3 bases: TGTGCCAGCAGCGTTTCTGGGACTAGCAGCTCCTACGAGCAGTACTTC. This translates into CASSVSGTSSSYEQYF. This chain uses TRBV9 with TRBJ2-7, with TRBD2 matching over 9 bases. The CDR3 totals 16 residues. CDR1 and CDR2 (germline): SGDLS, YYNGEE. Trimming removed 2 bases from V and 0 bases from J; junction bases left unmatched: 6.

This chain links TRBV11-2 with TRBJ1-1; unclear D gene. Germline V gene sequence: CDR1 SGHAT, CDR2 FQNNGV. This CDR3 is built from 15 residues. V was cut by 2 bases and J by 1 base, with 11 bases left in between. CDR3 nucleotides: TGTGCCAGCAGCTTAAGGTGGCAGCCGAACACTGAAGCTTTCTTT. Translating it yields CASSLRWQPNTEAFF.

Ten or more counts support this clonotype. This chain links TRBV7-6 with TRBJ2-7; D is unresolved. V was trimmed by 1 base and J by 3 bases, leaving 7 bases between them. The CDR3 contains 13 residues. The germline V gene encodes CDR1 SGHVS and CDR2 FNYEAQ. CDR3 nucleotide sequence: TGTGCCAGCAGCTTAGAGAAGGGCTACGAGCAGTACTTC. Translated, it gives CASSLEKGYEQYF. Supplemented by reference TRBV7-6 and TRBJ2-7, the full variable domain reads GAGVSQSPRYKVTKRGQDVALRCDPISGHVSLYWYRQALGQGPEFLTYFNYEAQQDKSGLPNDRFSAERPEGSISTLTIQRTEQRDSAMYRCASSLEKGYEQYFGPGTRLTVT.

This chain uses TRBV6-2 or TRBV6-3 with TRBJ2-7; 11 bases are shared with TRBD2. V trimming: 2 bases; J trimming: 5 bases; junction bases outside the gene matches: 2. The CDR3 contains 14 residues. CDR1 and CDR2 (germline): MNHEY, SVGEGT. The CDR3 loop is CASSYGLAGNEQYF. The DNA of the CDR3 is TGTGCCAGCAGTTACGGACTAGCGGGTAACGAGCAGTACTTC.

This clonotype has at least ten counts. The V call is TRBV27, the J call TRBJ1-2, with TRBD1 matching over 12 bases. V trimming: 3 bases; J trimming: 4 bases; junction bases outside the gene matches: 9. The CDR3 consists of 17 residues. Per germline, CDR1 MNHEY and CDR2 SMNVEV (reference sequence). This chain's CDR3 is CASSFWGTGGFAYGYTF. In DNA, the CDR3 is TGTGCCAGCAGTTTTTGGGGGACAGGGGGCTTTGCCTATGGCTACACCTTC.

The sample holds many counts of this clonotype. V usage is TRBV20-1 and J usage is TRBJ2-3; D not resolved. The V gene's germline CDR1 is DFQATT and CDR2 SNEGSKA (reference sequence). This CDR3 has 11 residues. V lost 3 bases to trimming and J lost 2 bases, with 3 bases between them. Here the CDR3 reads CSARTTDTQYF. In DNA form, the CDR3 reads TGCAGTGCTAGGACCACAGATACGCAGTATTTT.